Following are 19 T cell receptor beta chains from one sample sequenced in a study of T cell changes during pregnancy in multiple sclerosis (dated by TCRdb to the late 2010s). The library was prepared using the immunoSEQ multiplex PCR assay. Sourced from immuneACCESS, this table was stored by TCRdb with only in-frame sequences that have V and J called. A share of the clones is absent; for the studies checked, an unresolved V gene accounts for under half, and the remainder has no known explanation. This sample holds 110,000 or so clones; 80% to 95% were observed only once. Jointly, the top ten make up 6.2% of the sample. The sequenced sample was peripheral blood, obtained before pregnancy. The receptors derive from a female donor with multiple sclerosis, enrolled in a pregnancy study.

The CDR3 DNA sequence: TGCAGCGTTGGCGGCGTTAACTATGGCTACACCTTC. Translated, it gives CSVGGVNYGYTF. The rearrangement links TRBV29-1 to TRBJ1-2; D is ambiguous. The CDR3 has 12 residues. CDR1 is SQVTM and CDR2 is ANQGSEA in the germline V gene. Trimming removed 4 bases from V and 1 base from J, with 7 bases in between.

This chain uses TRBV6-5 with TRBJ2-7; TRBD1 might be the D (6 bases). The CDR3 spans 15 residues. Germline V gives CDR1 MNHEY, CDR2 SVGAGI. The V end lost 6 bases, the J end lost 3 bases, and 18 bases lay between the germline ends. CDR3 DNA: TGTGCCAGCAGCTCCACAGGGTTGGGTCGCTACGAGCAGTACTTC. Translating it yields CASSSTGLGRYEQYF.

V gene TRBV7-2 combines with J gene TRBJ2-5; tentatively, D is TRBD2 (6 bases). This CDR3 has 14 amino acids. V lost 1 base and J lost 5, with 11 bases in between. Germline V lookup: CDR1 SGHTA, CDR2 FQGNSA. CDR3 sequence (DNA): TGTGCCAGCAGCTTAGTTGCGGGAAGGGAGACCCAGTACTTC. Translating gives CASSLVAGRETQYF.

The rearrangement joins TRBV7-8 to TRBJ2-1; possibly TRBD1 for D (5 bases). Deletions cut 2 bases from V and 4 bases from J, with 15 bases between. This CDR3 has 16 residues. Germline-derived CDR1 and CDR2 are SGHVS and FQNEAQ. The CDR3: CASSLNKGSLYNEQFF. CDR3 coding DNA: TGTGCCAGCAGCTTAAATAAGGGGTCGTTGTACAATGAGCAGTTCTTC.

The chain carries TRBV4-1 and TRBJ2-5; TRBD2 matches 12 bases. CDR3 length equals 17 residues. After removal of 0 bases from V and 1 base from J, the junction contained 3 bases not matched to a gene. Per germline, CDR1 MGHRA and CDR2 YSYEKL. The chain's CDR3 is CASSQEGLAGFQETQYF. The CDR3, as DNA: TGCGCCAGCAGCCAAGAAGGACTAGCGGGGTTCCAAGAGACCCAGTACTTC.

The rearrangement uses TRBV10-3 and TRBJ1-1; 9 bases map to TRBD1. The germline gives CDR1 ENHRY, CDR2 SYGVKD. V lost 7 bases to trimming and J lost 3 bases; unmatched junction nucleotides: 6. The length of the CDR3 is 14 residues. CDR3 protein: CAIKQGARDTEAFF. As DNA, the CDR3 is TGTGCCATCAAACAGGGGGCTCGCGACACTGAAGCTTTCTTT.

J is TRBJ2-6 and V is TRBV7-2, with D hard to call. Germline lookup yields CDR1 SGHTA and CDR2 FQGNSA. The CDR3 spans 15 residues. The V end lost 5 bases, the J end lost 0 bases, and 8 bases lay between the germline ends. DNA of the CDR3: TGTGCCAGCAGCCCCCAGGTCTCTGGGGCCAACGTCCTGACTTTC. It specifies CASSPQVSGANVLTF.

The rearrangement joins TRBV6-5 to TRBJ2-1; the match to TRBD2 covers 11 bases. The CDR3 extends over 14 amino acids. CDR1 and CDR2 from the germline V gene are MNHEY and SVGAGI. After removal of 6 bases from V and 6 bases from J, the junction contained 4 bases not matched to a gene. The CDR3 sequence is CASRPGLAGNEQFF. The DNA of the CDR3 is TGTGCCAGCAGACCAGGACTAGCGGGCAATGAGCAGTTCTTC.

CDR3 sequence (DNA): TGTGCCAGCAGTCGATACATTGATCAGCCCCAGCATTTT. Its translation is CASSRYIDQPQHF. V gene TRBV28 combines with J gene TRBJ1-5; D unresolved. The CDR3 spans 13 residues. Deletions cut 5 bases from V and 5 bases from J, with 10 bases between. In germline, CDR1 is MDHEN, CDR2 SYDVKM.

The rearrangement links TRBV11-2 to TRBJ2-1, with D possibly being TRBD2 (6 bases). CDR1 is SGHAT and CDR2 is FQNNGV in the germline V gene. V lost 1 base and J lost 9, with 13 bases in between. The CDR3 consists of 14 residues. The CDR3 DNA follows: TGTGCCAGCAGCTTAGCGACCGGGAGAGCTGAGCAGTTCTTC. It codes for CASSLATGRAEQFF.

The V call is TRBV10-3, the J call TRBJ1-2; 9 positions match TRBD1. Trimming removed 7 bases from V and 3 bases from J; junction bases left unmatched: 6. This CDR3 has 14 residues. Per germline, CDR1 ENHRY and CDR2 SYGVKD. CDR3 nucleotide sequence: TGTGCCATCAAAACAGACAGGGGGGACTATGGCTACACCTTC. Protein sequence: CAIKTDRGDYGYTF.

V and J are TRBV18 and TRBJ1-2, with 9 bases that match TRBD1. V was clipped by 3 bases and J by 0 bases; unmatched bases: 2. The CDR3 is 15 amino acids. Germline V gene data show CDR1 as KGHSH and CDR2 as LQKENI. This chain's CDR3 is CASSPGTGTNYGYTF. The CDR3 nucleotides read TGTGCCAGCTCACCCGGGACAGGGACTAACTATGGCTACACCTTC.

The chain joins TRBV6-6 to TRBJ1-1, with unresolved D. This CDR3 spans 14 amino acids. Trimming shortened V by 6 bases and J by 3 bases, and 14 bases separated the two germline ends. Germline-derived CDR1 and CDR2 are MNHNY and SVGAGI (reference sequence). This chain's CDR3 is CASSPPGSYTEAFF. DNA for the CDR3: TGTGCCAGCAGCCCCCCGGGGAGTTACACTGAAGCTTTCTTT.

The rearrangement uses TRBV29-1 and TRBJ2-5, with 7 bases matching TRBD2. The CDR3 runs 16 residues. The germline V gene has CDR1 SQVTM and CDR2 ANQGSEA. V shed 5 bases, J shed 2 bases, and the junction held 14 bases outside the gene matches. DNA for the CDR3: TGCAGCGTTCACGGGGGACTAACGCTAGAGCAAGAGACCCAGTACTTC. It codes for CSVHGGLTLEQETQYF.

The V call is TRBV13, the J call TRBJ2-3; 8 bases map to TRBD2. Germline CDR1 reads PRHDT; CDR2 reads FYEKMQ (reference sequence). Trimming took 3 bases from V and 3 from J; bases not matched to a gene: 5. The CDR3 spans 15 residues. For the CDR3, the DNA is TGTGCCAGCAGCTTCGGGGGGGGCCAAACAGATACGCAGTATTTT. Amino acids: CASSFGGGQTDTQYF.

This sequence joins TRBV5-1 and TRBJ1-3, with D tentatively TRBD1 (5 bases). Germline V gene data show CDR1 as SGHRS and CDR2 as YFSETQ. The CDR3 loop spans 14 amino acids. Trimming left V 1 base short and J 3 bases short, with 8 bases between. The chain's CDR3 is CASSLMGHGNTIYF. CDR3 sequence (DNA): TGCGCCAGCAGCTTGATGGGGCATGGAAACACCATATATTTT.

The chain employs TRBV6-1 and TRBJ1-4, with D unclear. This CDR3 comprises 12 residues. V lost 5 bases to trimming and J lost 8 bases, with 9 bases between them. Germline V gene data show CDR1 as MNHNS and CDR2 as SASEGT. DNA for the CDR3: TGTGCCAGCAGTAATCAGAGGGAAAAACTGTTTTTT. Its protein is CASSNQREKLFF.

The chain has TRBV5-1 and TRBJ2-7; 10 positions match TRBD2. The CDR3 spans 13 residues. V lost 0 bases, J lost 11 bases, and 5 bases stayed unmatched. Germline CDR1 reads SGHRS; CDR2 reads YFSETQ. The CDR3 DNA sequence: TGCGCCAGCAGCTTGGGGCTAGCGGGAGAGGAGTACTTC. This sequence encodes CASSLGLAGEEYF.

The chain is built from TRBV7-8 and TRBJ2-1; 10 nucleotides agree with TRBD2. The germline gives CDR1 SGHVS, CDR2 FQNEAQ. The CDR3 is made up of 14 amino acids. V trimming: 7 bases; J trimming: 4 bases; junction bases outside the gene matches: 4. CDR3 DNA: TGTGCCAGCAACTGGACTAGCGGATACAATGAGCAGTTCTTC. Its translation is CASNWTSGYNEQFF.